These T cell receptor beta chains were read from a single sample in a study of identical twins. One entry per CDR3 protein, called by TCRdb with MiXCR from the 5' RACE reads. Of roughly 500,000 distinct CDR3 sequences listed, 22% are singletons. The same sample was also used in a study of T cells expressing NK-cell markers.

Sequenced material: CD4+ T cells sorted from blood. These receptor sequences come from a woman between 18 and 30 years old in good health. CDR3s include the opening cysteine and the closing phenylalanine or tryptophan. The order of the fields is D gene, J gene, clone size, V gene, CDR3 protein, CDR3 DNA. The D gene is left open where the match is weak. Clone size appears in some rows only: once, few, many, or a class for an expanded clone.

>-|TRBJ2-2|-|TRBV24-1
CATSDTRGYANTGELFF
TGTGCCACCAGTGATACTAGGGGATATGCGAACACCGGGGAGCTGTTTTTT
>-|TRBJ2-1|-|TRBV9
CASSWEINNEQFF
TGTGCCAGCAGTTGGGAGATAAACAATGAGCAGTTCTTC
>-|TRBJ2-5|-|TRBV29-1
CSVEDPAQAETQYF
TGCAGCGTTGAAGATCCCGCCCAAGCAGAGACCCAGTACTTC
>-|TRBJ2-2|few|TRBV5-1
CASSSEDGNTGELFF
TGCGCCAGCAGCTCCGAGGACGGAAACACCGGGGAGCTGTTTTTT
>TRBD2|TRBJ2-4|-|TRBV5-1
CASSHGTSGRANIQYF
TGCGCCAGCAGCCATGGGACTAGCGGGAGGGCAAACATTCAGTACTTC
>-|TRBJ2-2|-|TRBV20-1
CSARDRRNADTGELFF
TGCAGTGCTAGAGATCGTCGGAATGCGGACACCGGGGAGCTGTTTTTT
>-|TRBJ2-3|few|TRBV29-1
CSVAEDTTDTQYF
TGCAGCGTTGCCGAGGACACCACAGATACGCAGTATTTT
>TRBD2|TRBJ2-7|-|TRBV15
CATSRGLDTYEQYF
TGTGCCACCAGCAGGGGACTAGACACCTACGAGCAGTACTTC
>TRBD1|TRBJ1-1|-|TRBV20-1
CSAPGGRGSNEAFF
TGCAGTGCTCCTGGGGGCAGGGGGAGTAATGAAGCTTTCTTT
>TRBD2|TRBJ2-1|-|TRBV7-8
CASSFGGGGEQFF
TGTGCCAGCAGCTTTGGGGGGGGTGGGGAGCAGTTCTTC
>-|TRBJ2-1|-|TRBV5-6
CASSFVGVEDEQFF
TGTGCCAGCAGCTTTGTCGGGGTCGAAGATGAGCAGTTCTTC
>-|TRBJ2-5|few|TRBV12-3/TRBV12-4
CATSDVGRGTQYF
TGTGCCACTTCCGACGTGGGCAGGGGGACCCAGTACTTC
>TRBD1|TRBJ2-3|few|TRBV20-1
CSARPRDRGRVTQYF
TGCAGTGCTCGACCCCGGGACAGGGGGCGGGTAACGCAGTATTTT
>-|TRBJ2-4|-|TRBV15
CATSRDNQQTSAKNIQYF
TGTGCCACCAGCAGAGATAATCAGCAGACCTCAGCCAAAAACATTCAGTACTTC
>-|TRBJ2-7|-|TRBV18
CASSLGTSHEQYF
TGTGCCAGCTCACTAGGGACATCCCACGAGCAGTACTTC
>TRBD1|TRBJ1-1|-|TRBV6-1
CASSRKQGLNTEAFF
TGTGCCAGCAGCCGAAAACAGGGGTTGAACACTGAAGCTTTCTTT
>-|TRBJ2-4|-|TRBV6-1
CASSPQGAKNIQYF
TGTGCCAGCAGCCCCCAGGGAGCCAAAAACATTCAGTACTTC
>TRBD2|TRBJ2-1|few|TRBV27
CASSPWISGSNEQFF
TGTGCCAGCAGTCCGTGGATTAGCGGGAGTAATGAGCAGTTCTTC
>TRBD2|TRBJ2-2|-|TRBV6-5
CASSYSGLAGGPGELFF
TGTGCCAGCAGTTACTCAGGACTAGCGGGGGGGCCCGGGGAGCTGTTTTTT
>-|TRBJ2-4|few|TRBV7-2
CASSLERAKNIQYF
TGTGCCAGCAGCTTAGAGAGGGCCAAAAACATTCAGTACTTC
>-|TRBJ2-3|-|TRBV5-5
CASTLRLSRDTQYF
TGTGCCAGCACCCTGAGGTTATCGAGAGATACGCAGTATTTT
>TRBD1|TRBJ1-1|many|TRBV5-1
CASSFGGDRHAEAFF
TGCGCCAGCAGCTTTGGAGGGGACAGGCACGCTGAAGCTTTCTTT
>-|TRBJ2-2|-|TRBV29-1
CSVAREYTGELFF
TGCAGCGTTGCTCGGGAGTACACCGGGGAGCTGTTTTTT
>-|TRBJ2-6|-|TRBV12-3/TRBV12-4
CASSPQVLQAGANVLTF
TGTGCCAGCAGTCCTCAAGTGCTCCAAGCTGGGGCCAACGTCCTGACTTTC
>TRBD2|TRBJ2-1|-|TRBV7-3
CASRAGTSGESSYNEQFF
TGTGCCAGCAGGGCCGGGACTAGCGGGGAGAGCTCCTACAATGAGCAGTTCTTC
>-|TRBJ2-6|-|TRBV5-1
CASSLSGSASGANVLTF
TGCGCCAGCAGCTTGTCGGGGTCAGCCTCTGGTGCCAACGTCCTGACTTTC
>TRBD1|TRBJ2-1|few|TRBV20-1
CSARSRQGSSYNEQFF
TGCAGTGCTAGATCCCGACAGGGAAGCTCCTACAATGAGCAGTTCTTC
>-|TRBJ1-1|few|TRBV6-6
CASSSGGSEAFF
TGTGCCAGCAGTTCCGGGGGGAGCGAAGCTTTCTTT
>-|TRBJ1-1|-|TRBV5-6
CASSLSPETEAFF
TGTGCCAGCAGCTTGTCCCCCGAGACTGAAGCTTTCTTT
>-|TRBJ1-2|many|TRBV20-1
CSARDSYGYTF
TGCAGTGCTAGAGATTCCTATGGCTACACCTTC
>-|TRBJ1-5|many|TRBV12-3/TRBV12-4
CASSLKGIGQPQHF
TGTGCCAGCAGTTTAAAGGGGATCGGTCAGCCCCAGCATTTT
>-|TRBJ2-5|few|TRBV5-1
CASSPGTAFGETQYF
TGCGCCAGCAGCCCGGGGACGGCTTTCGGTGAGACCCAGTACTTC
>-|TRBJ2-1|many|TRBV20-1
CSARARATYNEQFF
TGCAGTGCTAGGGCGCGCGCCACCTACAATGAGCAGTTCTTC
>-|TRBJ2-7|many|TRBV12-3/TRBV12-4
CASRYQTSIGEQYF
TGTGCCAGCAGATATCAGACTAGTATCGGCGAGCAGTACTTC
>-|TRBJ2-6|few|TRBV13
CASKRGSGANVLTF
TGTGCCAGCAAACGCGGCTCTGGGGCCAACGTCCTGACTTTC
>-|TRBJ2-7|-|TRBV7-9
CASSLVTWYDSYEQYF
TGTGCCAGCAGCTTAGTTACTTGGTACGACTCCTACGAGCAGTACTTC
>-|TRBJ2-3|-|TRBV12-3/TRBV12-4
CASSLALNIGDTQYF
TGTGCCAGCAGTTTAGCGCTAAATATTGGAGATACGCAGTATTTT
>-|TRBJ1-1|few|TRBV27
CASSLESGAEAFF
TGTGCCAGCAGTTTAGAGAGTGGGGCTGAAGCTTTCTTT
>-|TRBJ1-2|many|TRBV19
CASRKTETGYGYTF
TGTGCCAGTAGGAAGACAGAAACTGGCTATGGCTACACCTTC
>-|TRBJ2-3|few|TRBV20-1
CSVSEGQTDTQYF
TGCAGTGTCTCGGAGGGCCAGACAGATACGCAGTATTTT
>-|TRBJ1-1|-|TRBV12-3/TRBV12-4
CASSSSARPEAFF
TGTGCCAGCAGTTCATCAGCCAGACCGGAAGCTTTCTTT
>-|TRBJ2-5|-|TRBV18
CASSYGTEETQYF
TGTGCCAGCTCATACGGGACGGAAGAGACCCAGTACTTC
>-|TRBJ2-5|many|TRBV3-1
CASSLVVETQYF
TGTGCCAGCAGCCTGGTGGTAGAGACCCAGTACTTC
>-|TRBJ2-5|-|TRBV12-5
CASGLLAAETQYF
TGTGCTAGTGGTTTACTAGCCGCCGAGACCCAGTACTTC
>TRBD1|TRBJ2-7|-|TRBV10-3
CAIRGTGSVSEQYF
TGTGCCATCAGGGGGACAGGGTCGGTTAGCGAGCAGTACTTC